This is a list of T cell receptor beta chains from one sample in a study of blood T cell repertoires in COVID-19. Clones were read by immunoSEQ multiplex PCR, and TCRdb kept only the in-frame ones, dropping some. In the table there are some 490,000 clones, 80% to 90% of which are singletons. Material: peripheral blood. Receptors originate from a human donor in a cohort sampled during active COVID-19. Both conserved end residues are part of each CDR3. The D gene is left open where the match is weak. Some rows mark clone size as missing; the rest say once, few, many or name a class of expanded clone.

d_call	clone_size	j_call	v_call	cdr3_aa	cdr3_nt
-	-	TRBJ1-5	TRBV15	CATEDQGERSNQPQHF	TGTGCCACCGAGGACCAGGGCGAAAGGAGCAATCAGCCCCAGCATTTT
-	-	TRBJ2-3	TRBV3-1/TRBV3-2	CASSQGGWSVSTDTQYF	TGTGCCAGCAGCCAAGGAGGGTGGTCTGTTAGCACAGATACGCAGTATTTT
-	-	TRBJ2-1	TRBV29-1	CSVGERYNEQFF	TGCAGCGTCGGGGAGCGGTACAATGAGCAGTTCTTC
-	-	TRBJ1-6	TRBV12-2	CASRLTYSPLHF	TGTGCAAGTCGCTTGACTTATTCACCCCTCCACTTT
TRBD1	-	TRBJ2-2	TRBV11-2	CASSAGTGAVANTGELFF	TGTGCCAGCTCCGCCGGGACAGGGGCCGTGGCGAACACCGGGGAGCTGTTTTTT
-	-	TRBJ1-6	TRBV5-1	CASSFSSYNSPLHF	TGCGCCAGCAGCTTCAGCTCCTATAATTCACCCCTCCACTTT
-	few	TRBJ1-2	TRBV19	CASRQLETNYGYTF	TGTGCCAGTCGCCAATTAGAAACTAACTATGGCTACACCTTC
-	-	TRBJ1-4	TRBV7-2	CASSPREVGHEKLFF	TGTGCCAGCAGCCCCCGTGAGGTCGGTCATGAAAAACTGTTTTTT
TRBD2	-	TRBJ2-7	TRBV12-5	CASGAGGLAGSGYEQYF	TGTGCTAGTGGTGCCGGCGGACTAGCGGGAAGCGGCTACGAGCAGTACTTC
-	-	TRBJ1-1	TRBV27	CASSLAAKNTEAFF	TGTGCCAGCAGTTTAGCGGCCAAGAACACTGAAGCTTTCTTT
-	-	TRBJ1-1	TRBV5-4	CASSQQASTEAFF	TGTGCCAGCAGCCAACAGGCTTCCACTGAAGCTTTCTTT
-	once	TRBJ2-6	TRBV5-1	CASSLEGAGANVLTF	TGCGCCAGCAGCTTGGAGGGGGCTGGGGCCAACGTCCTGACTTTC
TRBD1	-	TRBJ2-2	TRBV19	CASSIGWGRGHTGELFF	TGTGCCAGTAGTATAGGATGGGGCAGGGGGCACACCGGGGAGCTGTTTTTT
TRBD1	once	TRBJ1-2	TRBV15	CATSSVGPGGHGYTF	TGTGCCACCAGCAGCGTGGGACCAGGGGGTCATGGCTACACCTTC
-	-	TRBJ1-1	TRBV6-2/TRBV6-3	CASSRETGPAFF	TGTGCCAGCAGCCGAGAAACAGGACCGGCTTTCTTT
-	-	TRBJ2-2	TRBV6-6	CASSYLAGRYTGELFF	TGTGCCAGCAGTTACTTGGCAGGGAGGTACACCGGGGAGCTGTTTTTT
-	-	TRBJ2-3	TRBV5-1	CASRKDLASSTDTQYF	TGCGCCAGCCGTAAAGACTTAGCGTCTAGCACAGATACGCAGTATTTT
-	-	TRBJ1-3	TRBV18	CASSPLRDSSGNTIYF	TGTGCCAGCTCACCACTTCGGGATAGCTCTGGAAACACCATATATTTT
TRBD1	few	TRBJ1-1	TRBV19	CASTADRGTEAFF	TGTGCCAGTACCGCGGACAGGGGGACTGAAGCTTTCTTT
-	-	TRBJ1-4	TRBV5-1	CASSLQGPGSNEKLFF	TGCGCCAGCAGCTTACAGGGCCCTGGCTCTAATGAAAAACTGTTTTTT
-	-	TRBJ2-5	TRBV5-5	CASSLVGDQETQYF	TGTGCCAGCAGCTTGGTAGGGGACCAAGAGACCCAGTACTTC
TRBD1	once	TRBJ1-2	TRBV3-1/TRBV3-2	CASSQPTGALGGYTF	TGTGCCAGCAGCCAACCGACAGGGGCGCTGGGTGGCTACACCTTC
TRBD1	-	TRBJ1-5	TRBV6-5	CASMRGLGGNQPQHF	TGTGCCAGCATGAGGGGGCTAGGTGGTAATCAGCCCCAGCATTTT
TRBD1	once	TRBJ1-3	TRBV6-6	CASSGTDSGNTIYF	TGTGCCAGCAGTGGGACAGACTCCGGAAACACCATATATTTT
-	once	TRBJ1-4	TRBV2	CASRDQGEKLFF	TGTGCCAGTCGGGACCAGGGGGAAAAACTGTTTTTT
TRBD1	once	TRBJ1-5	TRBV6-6	CASSYGQVMEPQHF	TGTGCCAGCAGTTACGGACAGGTAATGGAGCCCCAGCATTTT
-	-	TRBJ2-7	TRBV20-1	CSARGYEQYF	TGCAGTGCCAGGGGCTACGAGCAGTACTTC
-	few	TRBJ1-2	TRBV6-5	CASSYGTRGYGYTF	TGTGCCAGCAGTTACGGGACTCGCGGCTATGGCTACACCTTC
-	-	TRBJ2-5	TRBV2	CASSIRETQYF	TGTGCCAGCAGTATCAGGGAGACCCAGTACTTC
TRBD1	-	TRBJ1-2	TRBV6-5	CASSYSPLGQGSGYTF	TGTGCCAGCAGTTACTCGCCCCTAGGACAGGGGAGTGGCTACACCTTC
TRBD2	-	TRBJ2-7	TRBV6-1	CASTGGREQYF	TGTGCCAGCACCGGCGGGAGAGAGCAGTACTTC
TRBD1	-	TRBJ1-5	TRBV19	CASSPGTAHQPQHF	TGTGCCAGTAGTCCCGGGACAGCCCATCAGCCCCAGCATTTT
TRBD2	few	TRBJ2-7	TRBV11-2	CASLAGVNIYEQYF	TGTGCCAGTCTAGCGGGAGTAAACATCTACGAGCAGTACTTC
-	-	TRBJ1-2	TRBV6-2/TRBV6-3	CASSSRGRSFYGYTF	TGTGCCAGCAGTTCAAGGGGTCGTTCGTTCTATGGCTACACCTTC
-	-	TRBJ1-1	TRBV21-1	CASRTGDDGFTEAFF	TGTGCCAGCCGCACGGGGGATGATGGTTTCACTGAAGCTTTCTTT
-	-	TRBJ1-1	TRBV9	CASSGWGGPNTEAFF	TGTGCCAGCAGCGGGTGGGGGGGACCCAACACTGAAGCTTTCTTT
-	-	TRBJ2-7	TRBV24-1	CATSDSQGTVYEQYF	TGTGCCACCAGTGACTCCCAGGGTACGGTCTACGAGCAGTACTTC
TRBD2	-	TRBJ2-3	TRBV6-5	CASRTGGVTDTQYF	TGTGCCAGCAGAACGGGAGGAGTCACAGATACGCAGTATTTT
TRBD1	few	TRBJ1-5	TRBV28	CASTGDRRNQPQHF	TGTGCCAGCACCGGGGACAGGCGCAATCAGCCCCAGCATTTT
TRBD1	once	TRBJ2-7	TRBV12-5	CASGLPRTGDEIYEQYF	TGTGCTAGTGGTTTGCCCCGGACAGGGGACGAGATCTACGAGCAGTACTTC
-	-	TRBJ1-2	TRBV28	CASSPAAFRNYGYTF	TGTGCCAGCAGCCCGGCGGCGTTTAGGAACTATGGCTACACCTTC
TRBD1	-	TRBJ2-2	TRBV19	CASSVPRQGALSGSGELFF	TGTGCCAGTAGTGTCCCCCGACAGGGGGCGCTTTCGGGGTCCGGGGAGCTGTTTTTT
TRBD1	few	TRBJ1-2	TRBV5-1	CASSLGPGQGGSYTF	TGCGCCAGCAGCTTAGGCCCCGGACAGGGAGGTAGCTACACCTTC
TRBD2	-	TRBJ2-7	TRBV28	CATNDGGSGEQYF	TGTGCCACCAACGACGGCGGGAGTGGCGAGCAGTACTTC
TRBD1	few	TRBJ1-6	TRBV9	CASSVGDRNSPLHF	TGTGCCAGCAGCGTAGGGGACAGAAATTCACCCCTCCACTTT
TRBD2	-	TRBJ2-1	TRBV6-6	CASTRFPKSAGDWNEQFF	TGTGCCAGCACTCGCTTCCCCAAATCAGCGGGAGATTGGAATGAGCAGTTCTTC
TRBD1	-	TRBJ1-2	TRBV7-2	CASSSGQGNYGYTF	TGTGCCAGCAGCTCCGGACAGGGTAACTATGGCTACACCTTC
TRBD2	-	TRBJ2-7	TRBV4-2	CASSQETSGAYEQYF	TGTGCCAGCAGCCAAGAGACTAGCGGCGCCTACGAGCAGTACTTC
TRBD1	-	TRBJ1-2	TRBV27	CATRTGGQGDYGYTF	TGTGCCACAAGAACCGGGGGACAGGGTGACTATGGCTACACCTTC
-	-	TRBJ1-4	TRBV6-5	CASSYSFQKGNEKLFF	TGTGCCAGCAGTTACTCATTCCAGAAGGGGAATGAAAAACTGTTTTTT
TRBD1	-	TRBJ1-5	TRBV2	CASSVYEQGIQPQHF	TGTGCCAGCAGCGTTTACGAACAGGGGATTCAGCCCCAGCATTTT
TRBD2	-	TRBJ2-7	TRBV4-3	CASSQDPSGRGYESTKQYF	TGCGCCAGCAGCCAAGATCCTAGCGGGAGAGGCTACGAGTCGACGAAGCAGTACTTC
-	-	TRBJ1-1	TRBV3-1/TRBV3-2	CASSQEYSQVEAFF	TGTGCCAGCAGCCAAGAGTATTCCCAGGTGGAAGCTTTCTTT
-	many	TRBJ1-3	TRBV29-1	CSVRVNSGNTIYF	TGCAGCGTTCGGGTCAACTCTGGAAACACCATATATTTT
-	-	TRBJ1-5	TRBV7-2	CASSLTGSNQPQHF	TGTGCCAGCAGCTTAACAGGGTCCAATCAGCCCCAGCATTTT
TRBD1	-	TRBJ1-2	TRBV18	CASSLGVAGGHGYTF	TGTGCCAGCTCACTCGGCGTTGCAGGGGGCCATGGCTACACCTTC